This T cell receptor beta chain was recorded in a study of T cells in Graves' hyperthyroidism and ophthalmopathy (dated by TCRdb to the late 2010s). In terms of the full investigation: Peripheral blood was collected at initial diagnosis, before any treatment. A discovery cohort of about a hundred patients, 43 with Graves' ophthalmopathy and approximately 55 with stable Graves' hyperthyroidism, was used to find distinguishing TCR V-J signatures. Prospective prediction of ophthalmopathy was tested in an independent validation cohort of fewer than 20 hyperthyroidism patients and some 17 patients who later progressed to ophthalmopathy. For training and testing, the roughly 93 patients in the discovery cohort were randomly divided in a 7:3 ratio. The study also compared thyroid tissue and blood T-cell repertoires from five or six Graves' hyperthyroidism patients. Once sampling was done, hyperthyroidism patients were given methimazole at a starting dose of 30 mg daily, whereas ophthalmopathy patients were given high-dose intravenous methylprednisolone. According to the paper, TCR Vbeta CDR3 sequencing was carried out on approximately 140 peripheral blood samples, which came from around 43 ophthalmopathy, approximately 78 hyperthyroidism and around 17 progressor patients.

The sample holds many counts of this clonotype. This clone's antigen is unknown. Per-base quality was not reported, and no clone a single base away is much larger than it. Unmatched junction bases come to 9, with V trimmed by 8 bases and J by 1 base. CDR1 and CDR2 (SQVTM, ANQGSEA) derive from the germline V gene. Reading from cysteine to phenylalanine, the CDR3 counts 14 amino acids. The sequence is cut down to CDR3 DNA, 42 bases in frame from base 1. The TCR beta CDR3 regions were amplified from RNA transcripts. The first round of RT-PCR for the TCR CDR3 was performed with the HTBI primer set and the Qiagen OneStep RT-PCR kit. Libraries were constructed in a second round of multiplex PCR, after which size selection and purification were performed. Libraries were sequenced paired-end with 100 bp reads on an Illumina HiSeq2000. Per the source publication's procedure: SOAPnuke was used to process the raw data, removing reads that contained adapters or uncalled bases, had a mean Phred below 15, or lacked an exact match to the constant primer or identifier. High-quality paired reads were merged using COPE v1.2.5, and each unique nucleotide sequence was defined as a clonotype. MiTCR v1.1 was used to align the clonotypes against IMGT TRBV, TRBD and TRBJ reference segments. Analysis was restricted to V-J combinations with a frequency above 0.0001, which covered over 98% of repertoires. A TCS score was defined as the ratio between F50 (clonal expansion) and ExV (chaos), using BLOSUM62-based TCRdist between CDR3 peptides within each V-J. Welch's t-statistics and random forest reduced just over 500 V-J features to 13, which were used in a naive Bayes classifier (R e1071). TCRdb's own reprocessing of the public reads used fastp at Q25 and MiXCR and kept productive beta chains. Records with the same CDR3 protein are collapsed into one entry carrying the most frequent genes and DNA. The authors' filters were not applied to this entry. The sample records 500,000 to 750,000 distinct CDR3 sequences, 14% of which are singletons. More than 6% of the sample lies in the top ten.

The research as a whole found: Ophthalmopathy was separated from stable hyperthyroidism by a 13 V-J signature model, with about 88% sensitivity and just over 81% specificity obtained in cross-validation and 80%/75% obtained in testing. In validation, the model predicted progression to ophthalmopathy a median of 6.5 months before onset, with approximately 68% sensitivity and roughly 73% specificity. No statistical method was used to set the sample size in advance, and investigators knew the group allocation. Blood samples also contained most of the expanded thyroid clonotypes (frequency above 0.001), which suggests that blood repertoires may reflect thyroid immune responses.

In the ophthalmopathy patients, disease was moderately to severely active, with a Clinical Activity Score of 3 or more, a NOSPECS grade of 4 or more, and a duration of less than 3 months. The study excluded patients with uncontrolled infections, other autoimmune diseases, pregnancy or lactation. Clinical symptoms, serum thyroxine and TRAb, thyroid ultrasound, and orbital computed tomography formed the basis for the diagnoses. PBMCs were isolated from roughly 10 ml of fresh peripheral blood by Ficoll-Paque density gradient centrifugation. Total RNA was extracted with Trizol reagent, and quality was checked on an Agilent 2100 Bioanalyzer.

The receptor's source is a woman between 18 and 30 years old with Graves' ophthalmopathy. Input material: blood. This chain joins TRBV29-1 to TRBJ2-3; 7 middle bases align to TRBD1. The CDR3 in this case is CSLLVDRGTDTQYF. The DNA sequence reads TGCAGCTTACTTGTAGACAGGGGCACAGATACGCAGTATTTT.